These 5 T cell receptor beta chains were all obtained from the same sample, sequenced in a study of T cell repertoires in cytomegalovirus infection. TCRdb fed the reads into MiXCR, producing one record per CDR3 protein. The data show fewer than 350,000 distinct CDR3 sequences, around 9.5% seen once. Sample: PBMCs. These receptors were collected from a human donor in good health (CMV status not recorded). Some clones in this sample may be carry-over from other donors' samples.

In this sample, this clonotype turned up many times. CDR3 DNA sequence: TGTGCCAGTAGTAAGCAGGGCCAAGGGGAGCAGTTCTTC. Its translation: CASSKQGQGEQFF. V is TRBV19 and J is TRBJ2-1, with TRBD1 as a possible D gene (5 bases). The CDR3 runs to 13 residues. Germline CDR1 and CDR2: LNHDA and SQIVND (reference sequence). Trimming left V 4 bases short and J 10 bases short, with 14 bases between.

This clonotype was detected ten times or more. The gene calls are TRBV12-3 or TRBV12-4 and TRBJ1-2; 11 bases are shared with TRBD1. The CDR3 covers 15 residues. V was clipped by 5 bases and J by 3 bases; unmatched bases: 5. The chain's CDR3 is CASSRDRGTDYGYTF. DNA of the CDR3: TGTGCCAGCAGTCGGGACAGGGGGACTGACTATGGCTACACCTTC.

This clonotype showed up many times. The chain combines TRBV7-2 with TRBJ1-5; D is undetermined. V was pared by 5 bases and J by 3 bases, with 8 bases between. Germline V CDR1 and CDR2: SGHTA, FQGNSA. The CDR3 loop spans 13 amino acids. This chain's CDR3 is CASSQASNQPQHF. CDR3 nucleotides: TGTGCCAGCAGCCAGGCCTCCAATCAGCCCCAGCATTTT.

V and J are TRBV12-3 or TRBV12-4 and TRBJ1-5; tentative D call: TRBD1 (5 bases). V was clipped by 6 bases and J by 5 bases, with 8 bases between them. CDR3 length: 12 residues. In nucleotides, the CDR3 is TGTGCCAGCAGCGCAGGGTATCAGCCCCAGCATTTT. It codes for CASSAGYQPQHF.

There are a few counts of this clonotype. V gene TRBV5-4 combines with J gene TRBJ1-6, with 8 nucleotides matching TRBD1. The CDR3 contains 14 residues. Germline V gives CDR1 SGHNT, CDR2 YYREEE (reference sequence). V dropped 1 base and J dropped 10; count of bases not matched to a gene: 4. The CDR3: CASSLSQGDSPLHF. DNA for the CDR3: TGTGCCAGCAGCTTGTCACAGGGGGACTCACCCCTCCACTTT.